This T cell receptor (beta chain) appears in the sequencing data of a study of a mutant IDH1 vaccine in newly diagnosed glioma. On the study more broadly: Treated patients comprised 62.5% males and roughly 40% females, mean age 40.4 years.

With respect to this clone: Its cognate antigen is unknown.

The time point denotes: week 11, during vaccination. The vaccine gave 300 ug of a 20-mer mutant IDH1 peptide subcutaneously per dose. The CDR3 has 20 amino acids. The germline CDR1 and CDR2 sequences are MNHEY and SMNVEV (reference sequence). V was clipped by 8 bases and J by 0 bases; unmatched bases: 16. TCRdb keeps only in-frame clones here, not all; method: immunoSEQ multiplex PCR. The table shows 95,000 to 120,000 clones, with 85% to 90% occurring only once. The receptor comes from a woman aged 45-59 years with glioma. V and J are TRBV27 and TRBJ2-1; 13 positions match TRBD2. The sample in question was PBMCs, obtained from a glioma patient whose treatment included an IDH1 peptide vaccine. The CDR3 coding sequence is TGTGCCAGCCGCTCTGCGGGACTAGCGGGAAAATACCACTCCTACAATGAGCAGTTCTTC. It encodes CASRSAGLAGKYHSYNEQFF.